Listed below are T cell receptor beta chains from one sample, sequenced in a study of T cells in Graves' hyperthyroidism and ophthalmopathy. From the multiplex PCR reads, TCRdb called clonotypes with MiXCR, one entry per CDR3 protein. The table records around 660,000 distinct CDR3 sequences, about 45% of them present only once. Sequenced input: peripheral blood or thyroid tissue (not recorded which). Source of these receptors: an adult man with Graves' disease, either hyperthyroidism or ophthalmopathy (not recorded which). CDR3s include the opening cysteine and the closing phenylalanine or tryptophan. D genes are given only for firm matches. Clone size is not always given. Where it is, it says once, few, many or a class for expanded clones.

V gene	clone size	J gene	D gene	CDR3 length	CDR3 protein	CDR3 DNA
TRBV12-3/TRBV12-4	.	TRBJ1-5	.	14	CASSLSAGNQPQHF	TGTGCCAGCAGTTTATCGGCAGGCAATCAGCCCCAGCATTTT
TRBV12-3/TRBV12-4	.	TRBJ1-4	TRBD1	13	CASLRTGDEKLFF	TGTGCCAGTCTTAGGACAGGGGACGAAAAACTGTTTTTT
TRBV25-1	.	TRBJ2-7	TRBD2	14	CASSELGGRDEQYF	TGTGCCAGCAGTGAATTAGGCGGGAGGGACGAGCAGTACTTC
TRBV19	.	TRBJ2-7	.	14	CASSVGTQTYEQYF	TGTGCCAGTAGTGTGGGGACACAGACCTACGAGCAGTACTTC
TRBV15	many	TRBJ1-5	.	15	CATSREGTGNQPQHF	TGTGCCACCAGCAGAGAGGGGACGGGCAATCAGCCCCAGCATTTT
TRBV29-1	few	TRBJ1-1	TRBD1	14	CSVVDYRGQSEAFF	TGCAGCGTTGTGGACTACAGGGGGCAAAGTGAAGCTTTCTTT
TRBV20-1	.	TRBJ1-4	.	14	CSASMWGPGEKLFF	TGCAGTGCGTCCATGTGGGGGCCAGGTGAAAAACTGTTTTTT
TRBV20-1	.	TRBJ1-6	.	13	CSAPQGANSPLHF	TGCAGTGCTCCCCAGGGCGCTAATTCACCCCTCCACTTT
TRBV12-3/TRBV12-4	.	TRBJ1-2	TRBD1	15	CASNFDRTGVRGYTF	TGTGCCAGCAACTTCGACAGGACAGGGGTTCGAGGCTACACCTTC
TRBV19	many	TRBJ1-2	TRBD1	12	CASTDRGYGYTF	TGTGCCAGCACGGACAGGGGCTATGGCTACACCTTC
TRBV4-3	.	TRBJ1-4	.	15	CASSQSVTGREKLFF	TGCGCCAGCAGCCAAAGCGTCACAGGGAGGGAAAAACTGTTTTTT
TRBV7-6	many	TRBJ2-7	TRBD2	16	CASSLGGTSGSYEQYF	TGTGCCAGCAGCTTAGGGGGGACTAGCGGATCCTACGAGCAGTACTTC
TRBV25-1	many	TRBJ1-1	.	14	CASSFPGGATEAFF	TGTGCCAGCAGTTTCCCCGGGGGGGCGACTGAAGCTTTCTTT
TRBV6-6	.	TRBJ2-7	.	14	CASSHSDGPYEQYF	TGTGCCAGCAGTCACTCCGACGGTCCCTACGAGCAGTACTTC
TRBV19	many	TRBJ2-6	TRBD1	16	CASSQGEISGANVLTF	TGTGCCAGTAGTCAGGGGGAAATCTCTGGGGCCAACGTCCTGACTTTC
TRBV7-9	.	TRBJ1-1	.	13	CASSGHLNTEAFF	TGTGCCAGCAGCGGACATCTCAACACTGAAGCTTTCTTT